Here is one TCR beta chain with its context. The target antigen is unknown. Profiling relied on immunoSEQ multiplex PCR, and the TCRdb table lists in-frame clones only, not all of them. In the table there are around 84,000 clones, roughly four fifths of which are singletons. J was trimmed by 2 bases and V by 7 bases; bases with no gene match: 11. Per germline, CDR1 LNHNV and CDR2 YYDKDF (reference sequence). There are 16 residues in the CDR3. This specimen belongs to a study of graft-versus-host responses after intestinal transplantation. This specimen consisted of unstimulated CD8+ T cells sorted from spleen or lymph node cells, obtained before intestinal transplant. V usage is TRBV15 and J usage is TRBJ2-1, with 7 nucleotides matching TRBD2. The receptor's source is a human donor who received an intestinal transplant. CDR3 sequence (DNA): TGTGCCACCACCCCCTATGGCGGGGGAACCTACAATGAGCAGTTCTTC. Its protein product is CATTPYGGGTYNEQFF.